This T cell receptor (beta chain) was identified during a study of PD-L1 blockade in urothelial cancer. Study in general: As for prior chemotherapy regimens, patients had received 0 to 3. Once treatment had started, blood was analyzed at 3 weeks (second dose) and again at 6 weeks. Counts from blood samples showed a median of 141,255 T cells. General study findings and limits: Tumor-associated clones in blood expanded more at 3 weeks in durable-benefit patients.

For this clone: What it binds is not known.

Time point: pretreatment peripheral blood. Repertoires were generated with immunoSEQ multiplex PCR, while TCRdb's copy carries only in-frame clones and drops some. The profile shows 50,000 to 65,000 clones, around 81% of them singletons. The TCR originated in a man in his sixties or seventies with urothelial cancer. The source material was PBMCs, sampled around atezolizumab (anti-PD-L1) treatment.

DNA for the CDR3: TGTGCCAGCAGTGTAGTTCCAGGGGTGAGCACCGGGGAGCTGTTTTTT. It yields the protein CASSVVPGVSTGELFF. The chain has TRBV6-1 and TRBJ2-2; weak D call: TRBD1 (6 bases). This CDR3 has 16 residues. Germline assignment: CDR1 MNHNS and CDR2 SASEGT. V was trimmed by 4 bases and J by 4 bases, leaving 16 bases between them.